Sequencing of this T cell receptor beta chain was carried out in a study of CD4 T cells in relation to SARS-CoV-2 and coronaviruses. At the level of the study: After 10 days of antigen culture, PBMC TCR beta CDR3s were sequenced. Whole-study results and caveats: SARS-CoV-2-driven expansion was significantly weaker in crossreactive than monoreactive clones.

Before the COVID-19 pandemic, during about 2011-2019, CD4+ T cells were taken from unexposed donors. The cells were cultured for less than twelve days before CD4+ T cells were isolated. As cell numbers allowed, unexposed-donor CD4+ T cells faced SARS-CoV-2 S/N and four cold-coronavirus spikes. About 2 million PBMCs per well were cultured with about 9.8 IU/ml IL-2. A few counts support this clone. Its target is unknown. CDR1 LGHDT and CDR2 YNNKEL come from the germline V gene (reference sequence). The CDR3 has 16 amino acids. V lost 1 base, J lost 4 bases, and 14 bases lay in between. Profiling relied on immunoSEQ multiplex PCR, and the TCRdb table lists in-frame clones only, not all of them. The sample holds around 32,000 clones; around three quarters are singletons and the top ten take roughly 14%.

The origin of this receptor is a human donor in good health. This chain uses TRBV3-1 (or the pseudogene TRBV3-2) with TRBJ2-1; D is perhaps TRBD2 (6 bases). Sequencing input: CD4+ T cells from PBMCs, cultured in vitro. CDR3 sequence (DNA): TGTGCCAGCAGCCAAGTAGGGTACGGGGGATACAATGAGCAGTTCTTC. This sequence encodes CASSQVGYGGYNEQFF.